What follows are 18 T cell receptor beta chains derived from one specimen sequenced in a study of control samples from healthy donors and cancer patients. Profiled with immunoSEQ multiplex PCR; TCRdb holds only in-frame clones, not every one. There are 150,000 to 200,000 clones in the sample; around nine tenths occur only once, and 1.4% lies in the top ten. The specimen was blood. Receptor source: a young man in good health.

This chain joins TRBV6-6 and TRBJ2-3; 10 bases are a match to TRBD2. The CDR3 loop spans 16 amino acids. The junction had 4 bases not matched to a gene; V was cut back by 2 bases and J by 2 bases. The germline V gene has CDR1 MNHNY and CDR2 SVGAGI (reference sequence). The CDR3 loop is CASSYLLAGITDTQYF. The DNA for the CDR3 is TGTGCCAGCAGTTACCTACTAGCGGGGATCACAGATACGCAGTATTTT.

The chain links TRBV28 to TRBJ1-1; 8 bases align to TRBD1. J gave up 1 base and V 3 bases, and 7 bases lay outside the gene matches. From germline, CDR1 is MDHEN and CDR2 SYDVKM. The CDR3 extends over 16 amino acids. CDR3 in amino acids: CASSFPSGTGNTEAFF. For the CDR3, the DNA is TGTGCCAGCAGTTTCCCCTCGGGGACAGGGAACACTGAAGCTTTCTTT.

This rearrangement joins TRBV7-6 to TRBJ2-1, with D perhaps matching TRBD2 (5 bases). The V gene lost 3 bases and the J gene lost 2 bases, with 11 bases spanning the gap. The CDR3 has 15 residues. Germline CDR1 is SGHVS and CDR2 is FNYEAQ. The CDR3 spells CASSLGGSPYNEQFF. In DNA form, the CDR3 reads TGTGCCAGCAGCTTGGGTGGGAGTCCCTACAATGAGCAGTTCTTC.

The J gene is TRBJ2-5, the V gene TRBV5-4, with 11 bases aligning to TRBD1. CDR1 SGHNT and CDR2 YYREEE come from the germline V gene (reference sequence). CDR3 length equals 14 residues. The ends lost 4 bases at V and 5 bases at J; junction bases unmatched: 4. CDR3 nucleotides: TGTGCCAGCAGCCGGGACAGGGGGTGGGAGACCCAGTACTTC. Residues: CASSRDRGWETQYF.

The genes are TRBV10-3 and TRBJ2-7; TRBD1 agrees at 11 bases. Germline values: CDR1 ENHRY, CDR2 SYGVKD. CDR3 length: 14 amino acids. After removal of 6 bases from V and 0 bases from J, the junction contained 1 base not matched to a gene. The CDR3 here is CAISGTGGSYEQYF. In DNA form, the CDR3 reads TGTGCCATCAGCGGGACAGGGGGCTCCTACGAGCAGTACTTC.

The V and J genes are TRBV18 and TRBJ2-7; 9 bases agree with TRBD1. The CDR3 has 15 amino acids. From germline, CDR1 is KGHSH and CDR2 LQKENI. V was pared by 2 bases and J by 1 base, with 3 bases of the junction left unmatched. The CDR3 DNA reads TGTGCCAGCTCACCAAGGGGACAGGGATCCTACGAGCAGTACTTC. Its protein product is CASSPRGQGSYEQYF.

The chain uses TRBV28 and TRBJ2-7; D call uncertain. Trimming took 2 bases from V and 1 from J, leaving 9 bases between them. Germline V gene data show CDR1 as MDHEN and CDR2 as SYDVKM. The CDR3 is 14 amino acids. The CDR3 DNA reads TGTGCCAGCAGTTTAGTACAAAATTCCTACGAGCAGTACTTC. Translating it yields CASSLVQNSYEQYF.

The V call is TRBV2, the J call TRBJ2-3; TRBD2 might be the D (7 bases). Germline V gene data show CDR1 as SNHLY and CDR2 as FYNNEI. The ends were cut back, 1 base at V and 10 bases at J, with 21 bases in the middle. CDR3 size: 16 residues. The CDR3 reads CASSEEVGGAGAAQYF. The CDR3 bases are TGTGCCAGCAGTGAAGAGGTGGGGGGTGCGGGGGCGGCGCAGTATTTT.

The chain uses TRBV28 and TRBJ1-4, with D maybe TRBD1 (6 bases). Germline-derived CDR1 and CDR2 are MDHEN and SYDVKM. Between the trimmed V and J ends, which lost 4 bases and 7 bases, there was a span of 10 bases. This CDR3 has 13 residues. The CDR3: CASSSGGGEKLFF. CDR3 DNA: TGTGCCAGCAGTTCGGGGGGCGGTGAAAAACTGTTTTTT.

The V call is TRBV24-1, the J call TRBJ2-3; possibly TRBD1 for D (5 bases). Germline CDR1 reads KGHDR; CDR2 reads SFDVKD. The V end lost 3 bases, the J end lost 4 bases, and 7 bases lay between the germline ends. The CDR3 sequence is 13 residues long. As DNA, the CDR3 is TGTGCCACCAGTGATGCGACAGCAGATACGCAGTATTTT. The encoded protein is CATSDATADTQYF.

The V gene is TRBV5-6, the J gene TRBJ1-2; D perhaps matches TRBD1 (6 bases). The CDR3 totals 13 residues. Deletions cut 3 bases from V and 2 bases from J, with 8 bases between. Germline V gene sequence: CDR1 SGHDT, CDR2 YYEEEE. CDR3 coding DNA: TGTGCCAGCAGCTACAGGGAAAACTATGGCTACACCTTC. It yields the protein CASSYRENYGYTF.

In its sample, this clone was seen once. The chain recombines TRBV24-1 with TRBJ2-7; D not certain. CDR3 length: 12 amino acids. The germline gives CDR1 KGHDR, CDR2 SFDVKD. Trimming shortened V by 3 bases and J by 6 bases, and 8 bases separated the two germline ends. In DNA form, the CDR3 reads TGTGCCACCAGTGATCCTGGGCTCGAGCAGTACTTC. Its translation is CATSDPGLEQYF.

V gene TRBV7-3 combines with J gene TRBJ2-3; 8 bases agree with TRBD2. The junction had 9 bases not matched to a gene; V was cut back by 5 bases and J by 5 bases. Looked up from germline, CDR1 is SGHTA and CDR2 is FQGTGA. The CDR3 sequence is 15 residues long. The CDR3 nucleotides are TGTGCCAGCAGCCCGTCCGGGGGGGGCGGAGATACGCAGTATTTT. Its translation is CASSPSGGGGDTQYF.

This clone was seen a single time. The rearrangement uses TRBV3-1 (or the pseudogene TRBV3-2) and TRBJ2-1, with 7 bases that match TRBD2. V shed 3 bases, J shed 5 bases, and the junction held 7 bases outside the gene matches. The CDR3 is 15 amino acids. Germline V gene lookup returns CDR1 LGHDT and CDR2 YNNKEL (reference sequence). The CDR3 DNA is TGTGCCAGCAGCCAGGGGGGGGAGTATCACAATGAGCAGTTCTTC. It translates to CASSQGGEYHNEQFF.

The rearrangement links TRBV11-2 to TRBJ2-5; 10 nucleotides agree with TRBD2. V lost 5 bases to trimming and J lost 3 bases; unmatched junction nucleotides: 9. The germline CDR1 and CDR2 sequences are SGHAT and FQNNGV. The CDR3 has 16 residues. In DNA, the CDR3 is TGTGCCAGCAGCCAGGAAGCGGGGGGGCGAAAAGAGACCCAGTACTTC. Amino acid sequence: CASSQEAGGRKETQYF.

The chain recombines TRBV6-1 with TRBJ1-5; weak D call: TRBD1 (5 bases). This CDR3 comprises 14 residues. Trimming left V 0 bases short and J 9 bases short, with 12 bases between. The germline gives CDR1 MNHNS, CDR2 SASEGT. CDR3 sequence: CASSEAGGQRPQHF. CDR3 bases: TGTGCCAGCAGTGAAGCGGGCGGACAAAGGCCCCAGCATTTT.

This chain links TRBV2 with TRBJ1-5; D is unclear. Germline CDR1 reads SNHLY; CDR2 reads FYNNEI. The CDR3 has 15 residues. V shed 2 bases and J shed 1 base, with 9 bases lying between them. CDR3 in amino acids: CASSERAGSNQPQHF. In nucleotides, the CDR3 is TGTGCCAGCAGTGAACGGGCAGGAAGCAATCAGCCCCAGCATTTT.

V is TRBV6-6 and J is TRBJ2-2; possible D gene TRBD1, 6 bases. The V end lost 8 bases, the J end lost 6 bases, and 22 bases lay between the germline ends. The CDR3 spans 16 residues. The V gene's germline CDR1 is MNHNY and CDR2 SVGAGI (reference sequence). CDR3 bases: TGTGCCAGCGCCCGGACAGAACCCTCTCGGGCCGGGGAGCTGTTTTTT. Protein sequence: CASARTEPSRAGELFF.